Shown below are 21 T cell receptor beta chains from a single sample sequenced in a study of T cell repertoires in cytomegalovirus infection. TCRdb analysed the reads with MiXCR anew, one entry per CDR3 protein. Among around 550,000 distinct CDR3 sequences, about 30% were seen once, and the ten largest hold around 13%. The specimen sequenced was PBMCs. Receptor source: a human donor in good health (CMV status not recorded). Some clones in this sample may be carry-over from other donors' samples.

This clonotype was observed at least ten times. This chain joins TRBV7-2 and TRBJ1-2, with TRBD1 as a possible D gene (6 bases). This CDR3 is 15 amino acids long. The germline gives CDR1 SGHTA, CDR2 FQGNSA. V lost 0 bases, J lost 5 bases, and 13 bases lay in between. The CDR3 loop is CASSLATGEGYGYTF. CDR3 coding DNA: TGTGCCAGCAGCTTAGCGACAGGAGAAGGATATGGCTACACCTTC.

Ten or more counts support this clonotype. V gene TRBV7-2 combines with J gene TRBJ2-7; 7 nucleotides match TRBD1. CDR1 is SGHTA, CDR2 FQGNSA, per germline. CDR3 length: 15 residues. J gave up 0 bases and V 1 base, and 3 bases lay outside the gene matches. The CDR3 sequence is CASSLVTGSSYEQYV. Written as DNA, the CDR3 is TGTGCCAGCAGCTTAGTGACAGGGAGCTCCTACGAGCAGTACGTC.

CDR3 nucleotide sequence: TGCAGTGCCCTAATGTACGGGACAGGTTATCAGTTCTTC. This encodes CSALMYGTGYQFF. This chain uses TRBV20-1 with TRBJ2-1, with 8 positions matching TRBD1. The germline V gene has CDR1 DFQATT and CDR2 SNEGSKA (reference sequence). V lost 6 bases and J lost 13; bases outside the gene matches: 14. CDR3 size: 13 residues.

This clonotype was detected only a few times. This chain connects TRBV27 to TRBJ1-6; D call uncertain. The CDR3 extends over 14 amino acids. The V end lost 2 bases, the J end lost 9 bases, and 11 bases lay between the germline ends. Germline V gives CDR1 MNHEY, CDR2 SMNVEV (reference sequence). CDR3: CASSLIQGPSPLHF. The CDR3 DNA reads as TGTGCCAGCAGTTTAATCCAAGGACCTTCACCCCTCCACTTT.

There are a few counts of this clonotype. This chain uses TRBV6-1 with TRBJ1-1; D is ambiguous. Trimming pared 3 bases from V and 1 base from J, leaving 9 bases between. Germline V gene lookup returns CDR1 MNHNS and CDR2 SASEGT. The CDR3 has 14 residues. The CDR3 spells CASSEGKGNTEAFF. The CDR3 DNA sequence: TGTGCCAGCAGTGAGGGGAAAGGGAACACTGAAGCTTTCTTT.

The chain recombines TRBV7-4 with TRBJ2-1, with D perhaps TRBD2 (5 bases). This CDR3 contains 15 residues. Trimming stripped 7 bases from V and 6 bases from J, with 19 bases between. In germline, CDR1 is SGHVT, CDR2 SQSDAQ. The CDR3 loop reads CASTDTRLSGNEQFF. For the CDR3, the DNA is TGTGCCAGCACCGATACTAGACTATCCGGCAATGAGCAGTTCTTC.

This clonotype was seen only a few times. The gene calls are TRBV20-1 and TRBJ2-5; 7 nucleotides line up with TRBD2. The germline gives CDR1 DFQATT, CDR2 SNEGSKA (reference sequence). The CDR3 totals 15 residues. V gave up 5 bases and J gave up 5 bases; unmatched junction bases: 14. CDR3 nucleotides: TGCAGTGCTCTCCGCCCGGGTGCCGGGGGGGAGACCCAGTACTTC. Encoded protein: CSALRPGAGGETQYF.

This chain links TRBV7-8 with TRBJ1-3, with 9 bases aligning to TRBD1. J was trimmed by 4 bases and V by 4 bases; bases with no gene match: 11. CDR3 length: 17 residues. Per the germline V gene, CDR1 is SGHVS and CDR2 is FQNEAQ. The CDR3 sequence is CASSSGQGRAGGNTIYF. The CDR3 bases are TGTGCCAGCAGCTCCGGACAGGGGCGAGCGGGAGGAAACACCATATATTTT.

V and J are TRBV29-1 and TRBJ2-1; TRBD2 matches at 8 bases. The CDR3 runs 15 residues. Germline assignment: CDR1 SQVTM and CDR2 ANQGSEA. Trimming cost V 6 bases and J 0 bases; bases outside gene matches: 7. CDR3 sequence reads: CSVIYSGISYNEQFF. The CDR3 DNA follows: TGCAGCGTGATTTATAGCGGGATCTCCTACAATGAGCAGTTCTTC.

This clonotype was detected a few times. The chain uses TRBV5-6 and TRBJ2-3; D perhaps matches TRBD1 (6 bases). Germline lookup yields CDR1 SGHDT and CDR2 YYEEEE. V was cut by 2 bases and J by 1 base, with 11 bases left in between. This CDR3 has 15 amino acids. The CDR3 loop is CASSLGTYGTDTQYF. In DNA form, the CDR3 reads TGTGCCAGCAGCTTAGGGACATACGGCACAGATACGCAGTATTTT.

This clonotype was picked up a small number of times. V usage is TRBV7-2 and J usage is TRBJ2-7; 8 nucleotides match TRBD2. The junction had 16 bases not matched to a gene; V was cut back by 5 bases and J by 4 bases. The germline V gene has CDR1 SGHTA and CDR2 FQGNSA. The CDR3 has 17 residues. CDR3: CASSPRPPGTRGYEQYF. The CDR3 DNA reads as TGTGCCAGCAGCCCTCGCCCCCCCGGGACTAGGGGGTACGAGCAGTACTTC.

This clonotype was found a few times. The V gene is TRBV20-1, the J gene TRBJ2-3; D is perhaps TRBD2 (6 bases). CDR1 is DFQATT, CDR2 SNEGSKA, per germline (reference sequence). V dropped 1 base and J dropped 3 bases, with 14 bases sitting between them. The CDR3 sequence is 15 residues long. The CDR3 spells CSARVIGSITDTQYF. The CDR3 nucleotides are TGCAGTGCTAGAGTAATCGGGAGTATAACAGATACGCAGTATTTT.

The J gene is TRBJ2-1, the V gene TRBV7-3; 13 positions match TRBD2. Per the germline V gene, CDR1 is SGHTA and CDR2 is FQGTGA. V was clipped by 2 bases and J by 8 bases; unmatched bases: 6. This CDR3 has 16 residues. This CDR3 reads CASSLYGTSGKDEQFF. CDR3 DNA sequence: TGTGCCAGCAGCTTATACGGGACTAGCGGGAAAGATGAGCAGTTCTTC.

This clonotype was counted at least ten times. The chain couples TRBV7-8 to TRBJ2-7, with 14 bases matching TRBD2. The CDR3 consists of 15 residues. J lost 4 bases, V lost 3 bases, and 2 bases had no gene match. Germline CDR1 reads SGHVS; CDR2 reads FQNEAQ. The CDR3 bases are TGTGCCAGCAGCTTGGGACTAGCGGGAGTTTACGAGCAGTACGTC. Protein sequence: CASSLGLAGVYEQYV.

This clonotype was counted between two and nine times. This chain uses TRBV7-8 with TRBJ2-2; 12 bases align to TRBD2. Germline lookup yields CDR1 SGHVS and CDR2 FQNEAQ. The CDR3 has 15 amino acids. J was trimmed by 7 bases and V by 4 bases; bases with no gene match: 4. The CDR3 loop is CASSSLAGGLGELFF. The CDR3 DNA is TGTGCCAGCAGCTCACTAGCGGGAGGACTCGGGGAGCTGTTTTTT.

This clonotype came up a few times. The chain uses TRBV19 and TRBJ2-5, with a tentative D call TRBD1 (5 bases). Germline values: CDR1 LNHDA, CDR2 SQIVND (reference sequence). The CDR3 sequence is 15 residues long. V was trimmed by 7 bases and J by 3 bases, leaving 18 bases between them. This chain's CDR3 is CASKVNRNREETQYF. The CDR3, as DNA: TGTGCCAGTAAGGTTAACAGGAATCGGGAAGAGACCCAGTACTTC.

This clonotype showed up just a few times. The rearrangement links TRBV7-2 to TRBJ2-4; 7 positions agree with TRBD1. J was trimmed by 3 bases and V by 1 base; bases with no gene match: 6. The CDR3 extends over 16 amino acids. In germline, CDR1 is SGHTA, CDR2 FQGNSA. The CDR3 protein is CASSLGRSGGKNIQYF. CDR3 sequence (DNA): TGTGCCAGCAGCTTAGGGCGATCAGGGGGCAAAAACATTCAGTACTTC.

V is TRBV30 and J is TRBJ2-1; 8 positions match TRBD2. Germline V gene sequence: CDR1 GTSNPN, CDR2 SVGIG (reference sequence). The J segment lost 6 bases and the V segment lost 5 bases, leaving 6 bases of the junction unmatched. The CDR3 length is 13 residues. CDR3 bases: TGTGCCTGGGGTAGCGGGAACCTCAATGAGCAGTTCTTC. Amino acid sequence: CAWGSGNLNEQFF.

The J gene is TRBJ1-2, the V gene TRBV6-1, with D uncertain. Germline V gene data show CDR1 as MNHNS and CDR2 as SASEGT. V dropped 8 bases and J dropped 5 bases, with 9 bases sitting between them. The CDR3 contains 11 residues. The CDR3 region is CASGGGYGYTF. The CDR3 region has the DNA TGTGCCAGCGGCGGTGGATATGGCTACACCTTC.

This clonotype has at least ten counts. The chain couples TRBV6-2 or TRBV6-3 to TRBJ2-7, with 7 bases that match TRBD1. After removal of 2 bases from V and 3 bases from J, the junction contained 7 bases not matched to a gene. CDR3 length: 15 amino acids. Germline V CDR1 and CDR2: MNHEY, SVGEGT. CDR3 coding DNA: TGTGCCAGCAGTTACGATGGACAGGTCGTCTACGAGCAGTACTTC. Residues: CASSYDGQVVYEQYF.

The chain carries TRBV7-9 and TRBJ1-2, with D hard to call. The CDR3 covers 12 residues. CDR1 and CDR2 (germline): SEHNR, FQNEAQ (reference sequence). Trimming took off 7 bases at V and 6 bases at J, with 12 bases between the two ends. The DNA of the CDR3 is TGTGCCAGCACCAATAGGGCTCATGGCTACACCTTC. Translating it yields CASTNRAHGYTF.